A selection of T cell receptor beta chains follows, all from one sample in a study of blood T cells in healthy people across ages. MiXCR, run by TCRdb on the 5' RACE reads, gives a single entry per CDR3 protein. Counted here are hundreds of thousands of distinct CDR3 sequences, under 30% occurring once; the ten biggest clones make up 8.7%. This sample was also put to use in a study of T cells of mothers and their children.

The sequenced sample was blood. The source is a boy between 10 and 17 years old in good health. Both conserved end residues are part of each CDR3. The D gene is left open where the match is weak. Size is omitted from some rows. Given values are once, few, many or a class for expanded clones.

V,J,D,size,CDR3,DNA
TRBV29-1,TRBJ2-5,NA,few,CSVERGRETQYF,TGCAGCGTTGAACGGGGACGTGAGACCCAGTACTTC
TRBV28,TRBJ2-7,TRBD2,NA,CASTTAGGYEQYF,TGTGCCAGCACCACGGCGGGAGGCTACGAGCAGTACTTC
TRBV29-1,TRBJ2-5,TRBD1,few,CSVDRGRMETQYF,TGCAGCGTTGACAGGGGGCGTATGGAGACCCAGTACTTC
TRBV29-1,TRBJ1-2,NA,NA,CSVEGRYGYTF,TGCAGCGTTGAAGGGAGATATGGCTACACCTTC
TRBV28,TRBJ2-7,TRBD2,NA,CASSLTSGVYEQYF,TGTGCCAGCAGTTTGACTAGCGGAGTGTACGAGCAGTACTTC
TRBV28,TRBJ2-5,TRBD2,few,CASRSLAGGQETQYF,TGTGCCAGCAGGTCTCTAGCGGGGGGCCAAGAGACCCAGTACTTC
TRBV4-3,TRBJ1-2,NA,NA,CASSQGNRFGYTF,TGCGCCAGCAGCCAAGGGAACAGGTTCGGCTACACCTTC
TRBV5-1,TRBJ2-3,NA,NA,CASSFEEDTQYF,TGCGCCAGCAGCTTCGAAGAAGATACGCAGTATTTT
TRBV20-1,TRBJ1-1,NA,NA,CSASDQTNTEAFF,TGCAGTGCTTCGGACCAGACGAACACTGAAGCTTTCTTT
TRBV6-5,TRBJ2-7,TRBD1,many,CASSLGQNSYYEQYF,TGTGCCAGCAGTTTGGGACAGAATTCCTACTACGAGCAGTACTTC
TRBV7-8,TRBJ1-2,NA,NA,CASSRHRDTHYGYTF,TGTGCCAGCAGCCGTCATCGGGACACCCACTATGGCTACACCTTC
TRBV6-2/TRBV6-3,TRBJ2-1,TRBD2,NA,CASSYSPRLAGVGNEQFF,TGTGCCAGCAGTTACTCCCCCCGACTAGCGGGAGTGGGGAATGAGCAGTTCTTC
TRBV29-1,TRBJ2-2,NA,NA,CSVRPRVGGELFF,TGCAGCGTTCGGCCTCGTGTTGGGGGGGAGCTGTTTTTT
TRBV7-9,TRBJ2-7,NA,few,CASSSKSQGWYEQYF,TGTGCCAGCAGCTCGAAATCACAGGGTTGGTACGAGCAGTACTTC
TRBV7-3,TRBJ2-4,TRBD1,few,CASSRDRRGIQYF,TGTGCCAGCAGCCGGGACAGAAGGGGCATTCAGTACTTC
TRBV7-6,TRBJ1-4,TRBD1,NA,CASSFRDRINEKLFF,TGTGCCAGCAGCTTCCGGGACAGGATTAATGAAAAACTGTTTTTT
TRBV7-2,TRBJ2-7,TRBD2,many,CASSPSGNYEQYF,TGTGCCAGCAGCCCTAGCGGGAACTACGAGCAGTACTTC
TRBV20-1,TRBJ2-4,NA,NA,CSARDVAKNIQYF,TGCAGTGCTAGAGATGTAGCCAAAAACATTCAGTACTTC
TRBV10-3,TRBJ2-5,NA,NA,CAISVSGKQETQYF,TGTGCCATCAGTGTCTCGGGGAAGCAAGAGACCCAGTACTTC
TRBV29-1,TRBJ1-5,NA,few,CSVAGDSNQPQHF,TGCAGCGTAGCAGGTGATTCAAATCAGCCCCAGCATTTT
TRBV7-7,TRBJ1-1,NA,NA,CASSLTSKTEAFF,TGTGCTAGCAGCTTAACGAGTAAGACTGAAGCTTTCTTT
TRBV6-2/TRBV6-3,TRBJ2-1,NA,many,CASSYIADYNEQFF,TGTGCCAGCAGTTATATAGCGGATTACAATGAGCAGTTCTTC
TRBV4-3,TRBJ2-3,TRBD2,NA,CASSQAVLAATQYF,TGCGCCAGCAGCCAAGCAGTACTAGCGGCAACGCAGTATTTT
TRBV20-1,TRBJ2-5,TRBD2,NA,CSARVPGTSFETQYF,TGCAGTGCTAGAGTTCCCGGGACTAGCTTCGAGACCCAGTACTTC
TRBV24-1,TRBJ2-5,NA,few,CATSDNRTPKAETQYF,TGTGCCACCAGTGACAATAGGACTCCCAAAGCGGAGACCCAGTACTTC
TRBV25-1,TRBJ2-5,NA,NA,CTSSESFLPETQYF,TGTACCAGCAGTGAATCATTCCTTCCGGAGACCCAGTACTTC
TRBV4-3,TRBJ1-1,TRBD1,NA,CASSHLIQGAGEAFF,TGCGCCAGCAGCCACCTAATACAGGGGGCGGGTGAAGCTTTCTTT
TRBV28,TRBJ1-4,NA,NA,CASSLRGAINEKLFF,TGTGCCAGCAGTTTAAGGGGGGCCATCAATGAAAAACTGTTTTTT
TRBV3-1,TRBJ2-5,NA,NA,CASSQVQGETQYF,TGTGCCAGCAGCCAAGTTCAGGGAGAGACCCAGTACTTC
TRBV4-2,TRBJ1-4,NA,NA,CASSQDQGSGEKLLF,TGTGCCAGCAGCCAAGATCAGGGCTCCGGCGAAAAACTGCTTTTT
TRBV10-3,TRBJ1-1,NA,few,CAISPSMNTEAFF,TGTGCCATCAGCCCCTCAATGAACACTGAAGCTTTCTTT
TRBV20-1,TRBJ1-1,TRBD1,NA,CSARDPHLPDRETFF,TGCAGTGCTAGAGACCCGCACCTCCCGGACAGGGAAACTTTCTTT
TRBV5-5,TRBJ1-6,NA,NA,CASSQPLRDNSPLHF,TGTGCCAGCAGCCAGCCCTTACGGGATAATTCACCCCTCCACTTT
TRBV6-2/TRBV6-3,TRBJ2-2,NA,few,CASGQVITGELFF,TGTGCCAGCGGGCAGGTGATCACCGGGGAGCTGTTTTTT
TRBV20-1,TRBJ2-7,TRBD2,few,CSASAPSGRTYEQYF,TGCAGTGCTAGCGCCCCTAGCGGGCGTACCTACGAGCAGTACTTC
TRBV3-1,TRBJ1-5,NA,few,CASSRDMDHQPQHF,TGTGCCAGCAGCCGGGACATGGACCATCAGCCCCAGCATTTT
TRBV7-3,TRBJ2-2,TRBD2,NA,CASSLTAGGPGELFF,TGTGCCAGCAGCTTAACAGCGGGAGGGCCCGGGGAGCTGTTTTTT
TRBV15,TRBJ1-1,NA,NA,CATSRGTTGRADTEAFF,TGTGCCACCAGCAGAGGTACGACAGGTCGGGCGGACACTGAAGCTTTCTTT
TRBV27,TRBJ2-2,NA,NA,CASSNQITNTGELFF,TGTGCCAGCAGTAACCAGATCACGAACACCGGGGAGCTGTTTTTT
TRBV7-9,TRBJ1-2,NA,NA,CASSLNRVADGYTF,TGTGCCAGCAGCTTGAATCGGGTGGCGGATGGCTACACCTTC
TRBV28,TRBJ2-5,TRBD1,NA,CASSFEGTGRGETQYF,TGTGCCAGCAGTTTTGAAGGGACAGGGAGAGGAGAGACCCAGTACTTC
TRBV7-8,TRBJ2-1,NA,many,CASSPSGARGNEQFF,TGTGCCAGCAGCCCCTCAGGAGCCCGTGGCAATGAGCAGTTCTTC
TRBV25-1,TRBJ2-7,NA,NA,CASSERNWYEQYF,TGTGCCAGCAGTGAAAGAAATTGGTACGAGCAGTACTTC
TRBV10-3,TRBJ1-1,NA,NA,CAISAGDGDTEAFF,TGTGCCATCAGTGCTGGGGATGGAGACACTGAAGCTTTCTTT
TRBV20-1,TRBJ2-1,NA,few,CSATDEQFF,TGCAGTGCAACAGATGAGCAGTTCTTC
TRBV28,TRBJ2-1,TRBD2,NA,CASSDSGGPYNEQFF,TGTGCCAGCAGTGACAGCGGGGGCCCTTACAATGAGCAGTTCTTC
TRBV9,TRBJ2-1,NA,many,CASSVDPRARDEQFF,TGTGCCAGCAGCGTAGATCCCAGGGCACGGGATGAGCAGTTCTTC
TRBV7-2,TRBJ2-7,NA,NA,CASSLRAGDISYEQYF,TGTGCCAGCAGCTTAAGGGCTGGGGACATATCCTACGAGCAGTACTTC
TRBV29-1,TRBJ2-7,NA,many,CSAGQGYEQYF,TGCAGCGCGGGCCAGGGCTACGAGCAGTACTTC
TRBV2,TRBJ2-7,NA,NA,CASSEGGLSDEQYF,TGTGCCAGCAGTGAAGGAGGTCTCTCAGACGAGCAGTACTTC
TRBV12-3/TRBV12-4,TRBJ2-2,TRBD2,NA,CASSQTSGNTGELFF,TGTGCCAGCAGTCAGACTAGCGGGAACACCGGGGAGCTGTTTTTT
TRBV4-3,TRBJ2-5,NA,NA,CASSQGDSMETQYF,TGCGCCAGCAGCCAAGGGGATAGTATGGAGACCCAGTACTTC
TRBV4-3,TRBJ2-7,NA,NA,CASSQSFKTVPHEQYF,TGCGCCAGCAGCCAATCCTTCAAGACAGTTCCCCACGAGCAGTACTTC
TRBV7-9,TRBJ2-1,NA,few,CASSLQGRTNEQFF,TGTGCCAGCAGCTTACAGGGGAGGACAAATGAGCAGTTCTTC
TRBV6-2/TRBV6-3,TRBJ2-4,NA,NA,CASCLGSKNIQYF,TGTGCCAGCTGCCTCGGTTCCAAAAACATTCAGTACTTC
TRBV20-1,TRBJ2-3,NA,few,CSATDYPSDTQYF,TGCAGTGCTACCGACTACCCCTCGGATACGCAGTATTTT
TRBV7-8,TRBJ1-5,NA,NA,CASSLLQTLNSNQPQHF,TGTGCCAGCAGCTTATTACAGACACTTAATAGCAATCAGCCCCAGCATTTT
TRBV2,TRBJ2-5,NA,few,CASGVDIQETQYF,TGTGCCAGCGGGGTAGATATCCAAGAGACCCAGTACTTC
TRBV7-2,TRBJ2-3,NA,once,CASSPPNRDAQYF,TGTGCCAGCAGCCCCCCAAACAGAGATGCGCAGTATTTT
TRBV2,TRBJ2-1,TRBD2,many,CASSASTSGKNEQFF,TGTGCCAGCAGTGCTTCGACTAGCGGGAAAAATGAGCAGTTCTTC